This T cell receptor (beta chain) was recovered during a study of T and B cells in COVID-19 patients. Study-level information: Comorbidities linked to unfavorable COVID-19 outcome were present in about 90% of the 20 active-infection patients.

V lost 0 bases to trimming and J lost 0 bases, with 9 bases between them. The germline V gene has CDR1 ENHRY and CDR2 SYGVKD. This CDR3 has 16 amino acids. TRB rearrangements were amplified by multiplex PCR with BIOMED2 TRB-A/B primers. TCRdb ran MiXCR on the multiplex PCR reads and lists one entry per CDR3 protein. The sample holds 8,000 to 10,000 distinct CDR3 sequences, under 30% seen once. Comments on this clonotype: Its target is unknown.

Blood genomic DNA input for TRB amplification was roughly 250-500 ng. Notes on the study in general: Symptomatic-phase blood samples from mildly ill patients and early samples from severe cases were scarce. Patients with COVID-19 reportedly showed strongly skewed T cell receptor beta variable and joining gene usage.

The chain links TRBV10-3 to TRBJ1-3; D possibly corresponds to TRBD1 (5 bases). The source material was blood. The TCR sequence derives from a human donor who had recovered from COVID-19. The CDR3 DNA sequence: TGTGCCATCAGTGAGTCGACCAGGGCCTCTGGAAACACCATATATTTT. It is translated as CAISESTRASGNTIYF.